Following are 15 T cell receptor beta chains from one sample sequenced in a study of identifying expanded T cells in peripheral blood. Profiled with immunoSEQ multiplex PCR; TCRdb holds only in-frame clones, not every one. The sample has 100,000 or so clones, roughly 89% seen once. The sequenced sample was blood. These receptors came from a person between 18 and 69 years old in good health.

The chain links TRBV6-6 to TRBJ1-1, with 9 nucleotides matching TRBD1. CDR1 is MNHNY and CDR2 is SVGAGI in the germline V gene (reference sequence). This CDR3 contains 14 residues. After removal of 7 bases from V and 3 bases from J, the junction contained 6 bases not matched to a gene. Written as DNA, the CDR3 is TGTGCCAGCATCTCGACAGGGGGTGACACTGAAGCTTTCTTT. Amino acids: CASISTGGDTEAFF.

This clone was counted a few times. The genes are TRBV6-1 and TRBJ1-5; D gene ambiguous. Trimming removed 1 base from V and 10 bases from J, with 11 bases in between. This CDR3 is built from 13 residues. Looked up from germline, CDR1 is MNHNS and CDR2 is SASEGT. DNA for the CDR3: TGTGCCAGCAGTGAAGGCAAAGGGAGCCCCCAGCATTTT. It codes for CASSEGKGSPQHF.

V usage is TRBV14 and J usage is TRBJ2-3, with TRBD2 identical over 8 bases. The CDR3 has 19 amino acids. Looked up from germline, CDR1 is SGHDN and CDR2 is FVKESK. The ends lost 0 bases at V and 1 base at J; junction bases unmatched: 12. This CDR3 is CASSQDALAGLRGTDTQYF. The CDR3 DNA is TGTGCCAGCAGCCAAGATGCCCTAGCGGGCCTACGGGGCACAGATACGCAGTATTTT.

The chain carries TRBV11-2 and TRBJ2-7, with D unclear. Germline CDR1 SGHAT, CDR2 FQNNGV. The CDR3 length is 14 residues. The ends were cut back, 1 base at V and 1 base at J, with 8 bases in the middle. The CDR3 spells CASSLAWGSYEQYF. The CDR3 nucleotides are TGTGCCAGCAGCTTAGCGTGGGGTTCCTACGAGCAGTACTTC.

This chain connects TRBV7-9 to TRBJ2-6; D possibly matches TRBD1 or TRBD2 (5 bases each). CDR1 and CDR2 (germline): SEHNR, FQNEAQ (reference sequence). Trimming shortened V by 7 bases and J by 4 bases, and 14 bases separated the two germline ends. The CDR3 extends over 15 amino acids. The CDR3, as DNA: TGTGCCAGCACCCCATCGGGGCGGGGGGCCAACGTCCTGACTTTC. Translation: CASTPSGRGANVLTF.

The chain is built from TRBV6-1 and TRBJ1-4; possibly TRBD1 for D (6 bases). V was trimmed by 1 base and J by 6 bases, leaving 12 bases between them. The CDR3 is 15 amino acids. Germline V gene sequence: CDR1 MNHNS, CDR2 SASEGT. CDR3 in DNA: TGTGCCAGCAGTGAAGATGGGGGGCAGGATGAAAAACTGTTTTTT. Translated: CASSEDGGQDEKLFF.

This clone was picked up one time. The gene calls are TRBV7-8 and TRBJ2-1; D unresolved. V was pared by 4 bases and J by 0 bases, with 16 bases between. This CDR3 has 17 residues. Germline CDR1 SGHVS, CDR2 FQNEAQ. CDR3 bases: TGTGCCAGCAGCTCCGTACGTGCGGCCTACTCCTACAATGAGCAGTTCTTC. Encoded protein: CASSSVRAAYSYNEQFF.

The J gene is TRBJ2-3, the V gene TRBV10-3, with TRBD2 matching over 13 bases. Germline CDR1 ENHRY, CDR2 SYGVKD. J lost 4 bases, V lost 3 bases, and 4 bases had no gene match. The CDR3 has 16 residues. CDR3 loop: CAISDRLAGGADTQYF. The CDR3 coding sequence is TGTGCCATCAGTGATCGACTAGCGGGGGGTGCAGATACGCAGTATTTT.

The chain carries TRBV19 and TRBJ1-2, with TRBD1 identical over 7 bases. This CDR3 has 14 amino acids. The V gene end was trimmed by 1 base and the J gene end by 4 bases; junction bases not matched to a gene: 3. The V gene's germline CDR1 is LNHDA and CDR2 SQIVND (reference sequence). The CDR3 coding sequence is TGTGCCAGTAGTATAGCACAGGGGATCTATGGCTACACCTTC. The encoded protein is CASSIAQGIYGYTF.

The chain is built from TRBV2 and TRBJ2-2; weak D call: TRBD1 (6 bases). Germline V lookup: CDR1 SNHLY, CDR2 FYNNEI. Trimming removed 3 bases from V and 7 bases from J, with 18 bases in between. This CDR3 comprises 16 residues. The DNA for the CDR3 is TGTGCCAGCAGTGACTTACCGGGACAACGGGACGGGGAGCTGTTTTTT. Protein product: CASSDLPGQRDGELFF.

The genes are TRBV2 and TRBJ1-5; D gene unclear. This CDR3 has 14 residues. Germline V gene sequence: CDR1 SNHLY, CDR2 FYNNEI. V lost 6 bases and J 1 base, leaving 10 bases between the germline ends. The chain's CDR3 is CASREGGSNQPQHF. CDR3 in DNA: TGTGCCAGCAGGGAGGGAGGAAGCAATCAGCCCCAGCATTTT.

The rearrangement uses TRBV5-1 and TRBJ2-1; TRBD1 matches 9 bases. Germline lookup yields CDR1 SGHRS and CDR2 YFSETQ. The V and J ends lost 3 bases and 7 bases, in that order; junction bases with no gene match: 11. The CDR3 contains 16 residues. CDR3 coding DNA: TGCGCCAGCAGCTCGGGTCGGGACAGGGCCCTTAATGAGCAGTTCTTC. It is translated as CASSSGRDRALNEQFF.

This chain connects TRBV19 to TRBJ1-5; no firm D call. Germline V gene lookup returns CDR1 LNHDA and CDR2 SQIVND (reference sequence). The length of the CDR3 is 13 residues. V lost 3 bases, J lost 2 bases, and 5 bases lay in between. CDR3 nucleotide sequence: TGTGCCAGTAGTATTGTGGGCAATCAGCCCCAGCATTTT. This codes for CASSIVGNQPQHF.

The DNA for the CDR3 is TGCGCCAGCAGCTTGGGGGCTGGCGGCGCGGAGACCCAGTACTTC. Translated, it gives CASSLGAGGAETQYF. J is TRBJ2-5 and V is TRBV5-1; D call uncertain. This CDR3 has 15 residues. V was clipped by 0 bases and J by 5 bases, with 14 bases between them. Germline V CDR1 and CDR2: SGHRS, YFSETQ.

V gene TRBV6-5 combines with J gene TRBJ1-3; D remains unclear. CDR3 length equals 12 residues. Looked up from germline, CDR1 is MNHEY and CDR2 is SVGAGI. Trimming stripped 4 bases from V and 4 bases from J, with 5 bases between. The CDR3 region is CASSSTGNTIYF. CDR3 DNA sequence: TGTGCCAGCAGTTCCACGGGAAACACCATATATTTT.